Listed below are T cell receptor beta chains from one sample, sequenced in a study of shared clonotypes between healthy human individuals. Clones were sequenced by immunoSEQ multiplex PCR, and TCRdb holds only the in-frame ones, with some missing. The sample carries about 180,000 clones, around 93% recorded once. Source material: naive CD4+ T cells sorted from blood. The receptors derive from a woman younger than 45 in good health. CDR3s include the opening cysteine and the closing phenylalanine or tryptophan. Each record gives: D gene, J gene, clone size, V gene, CDR3 protein, CDR3 DNA. D genes are given only for firm matches. Where a row states a size, it is once, few, many or the class of an expanded clone; other rows omit it.

.	TRBJ1-5	.	TRBV10-3	CAIGRQGVNQPQHF	TGTGCCATCGGGCGACAAGGCGTTAATCAGCCCCAGCATTTT
.	TRBJ2-7	.	TRBV5-5	CASSLARPGGNYEQYF	TGTGCCAGCAGCTTGGCTAGGCCAGGGGGGAACTACGAGCAGTACTTC
TRBD2	TRBJ2-3	.	TRBV15	CATSRRPTSSVADTQYF	TGTGCCACCAGCAGGCGTCCGACTAGCTCTGTCGCAGATACGCAGTATTTT
TRBD2	TRBJ2-3	.	TRBV18	CASSPTSGTDTQYF	TGTGCCAGCTCTCCGACTAGCGGTACAGATACGCAGTATTTT
.	TRBJ2-5	.	TRBV2	CASSDNRAGETQYF	TGTGCCAGCAGTGATAACAGGGCGGGGGAGACCCAGTACTTC
.	TRBJ2-7	.	TRBV6-5	CASSYSADGYEQYF	TGTGCCAGCAGTTATAGCGCGGACGGCTACGAGCAGTACTTC
.	TRBJ1-1	.	TRBV19	CASTGHRPNLGTEAFF	TGTGCCAGTACCGGACATAGGCCTAATCTGGGGACTGAAGCTTTCTTT
.	TRBJ2-7	.	TRBV6-1	CASSERVFLAEQYF	TGTGCCAGCAGTGAAAGGGTCTTTTTAGCCGAGCAGTACTTC
.	TRBJ2-7	.	TRBV18	CASSPTGPRDEQYF	TGTGCCAGCTCACCAACAGGCCCCCGGGACGAGCAGTACTTC
.	TRBJ2-1	.	TRBV25-1	CASSRPSREGRYEQFF	TGTGCCAGCAGTCGCCCCAGCCGCGAGGGTCGTTATGAGCAGTTCTTC
TRBD1	TRBJ1-4	.	TRBV6-5	CASSPDRANEKLFF	TGTGCCAGCAGCCCGGACAGGGCTAATGAAAAACTGTTTTTT
.	TRBJ1-4	.	TRBV6-5	CASRQEWAPNEKLFF	TGTGCCAGCAGGCAAGAATGGGCACCTAATGAAAAACTGTTTTTT
TRBD1	TRBJ2-7	.	TRBV10-3	CAISERDRGNEQYF	TGTGCCATCAGTGAGCGAGACAGGGGTAACGAGCAGTACTTC
.	TRBJ1-5	.	TRBV28	CASSLPPGQPQHF	TGTGCCAGCAGTTTACCCCCGGGTCAGCCCCAGCATTTT
TRBD1	TRBJ2-7	.	TRBV28	CASSPGTGGYAYEQYF	TGTGCCAGCAGTCCCGGGACAGGGGGCTATGCCTACGAGCAGTACTTC
TRBD1	TRBJ2-7	once	TRBV19	CASSGQGGPYEQYF	TGTGCCAGTAGTGGACAGGGGGGTCCCTACGAGCAGTACTTC
.	TRBJ2-7	.	TRBV7-2	CASSLAPAVSYEQYF	TGTGCCAGCAGCTTAGCGCCCGCGGTCTCCTACGAGCAGTACTTC
TRBD2	TRBJ2-7	once	TRBV5-4	CASSLWGGPRNEQYF	TGTGCCAGCAGCTTGTGGGGAGGGCCAAGGAACGAGCAGTACTTC
.	TRBJ1-1	.	TRBV6-5	CASKEVAVAPEAFF	TGTGCCAGCAAGGAAGTCGCCGTGGCCCCTGAAGCTTTCTTT
.	TRBJ2-7	.	TRBV5-6	CASSPGRYEQYF	TGTGCCAGCAGCCCCGGACGCTACGAGCAGTACTTC
TRBD2	TRBJ2-2	once	TRBV5-1	CASSLAPGGNTGELFF	TGCGCCAGCAGCTTGGCCCCGGGAGGGAACACCGGGGAGCTGTTTTTT
.	TRBJ2-5	.	TRBV5-1	CASSLNSPRDWSYF	TGCGCCAGCAGCTTAAACTCCCCCCGGGACTGGAGTTACTTC
.	TRBJ1-1	.	TRBV19	CASSPRRGVNAEAFF	TGTGCCAGTAGTCCGAGACGAGGGGTCAACGCTGAAGCTTTCTTT
.	TRBJ2-7	.	TRBV19	CASSWGTGAYEQHF	.
.	TRBJ2-7	.	TRBV7-2	CASSLVRARSEQYF	TGTGCCAGCAGCTTAGTCCGGGCGAGGAGCGAGCAGTACTTC
TRBD2	TRBJ2-7	few	TRBV7-9	CASSRSGAWGEQYF	TGTGCCAGCAGCCGAAGCGGGGCATGGGGAGAGCAGTACTTC
TRBD2	TRBJ2-3	once	TRBV4-1	CASSQSTSGTNFPDTQYF	TGCGCCAGCAGCCAGTCAACTAGCGGGACCAATTTCCCAGATACGCAGTATTTT
TRBD1	TRBJ1-5	once	TRBV5-5	CASSWGTGEQPQHF	TGTGCCAGCAGCTGGGGGACAGGGGAGCAGCCCCAGCATTTT
TRBD2	TRBJ2-1	once	TRBV2	CASSKRGLAYDEQFF	TGTGCCAGCAGTAAACGGGGACTAGCGTATGATGAGCAGTTCTTC
TRBD2	TRBJ2-3	.	TRBV9	CASSVGTSGGGTLDTQYF	TGTGCCAGCAGCGTGGGGACTAGCGGGGGTGGTACGCTAGATACGCAGTATTTT
.	TRBJ1-5	.	TRBV7-2	CASSLGPLRPQHF	TGTGCCAGCAGCTTAGGCCCGCTTCGGCCCCAGCATTTT
.	TRBJ1-4	.	TRBV18	CASSPQGEKLFF	TGTGCCAGCTCACCACAGGGTGAAAAACTGTTTTTT
.	TRBJ2-2	.	TRBV4-1	CASRGAGIGELFF	TGCGCCAGCAGGGGGGCAGGAATCGGGGAGCTGTTTTTT
TRBD2	TRBJ2-7	.	TRBV9	CASKGLENEQYF	TGTGCCAGCAAGGGACTAGAGAACGAGCAGTACTTC
.	TRBJ1-4	.	TRBV2	CASSRTEEKLFF	TGTGCCAGCAGTCGGACAGAAGAAAAACTGTTTTTT
.	TRBJ2-7	.	TRBV6-6	CASRTGQGGRTEQYF	TGTGCCAGCAGGACCGGACAGGGCGGGAGAACCGAGCAGTACTTC
TRBD1	TRBJ1-1	.	TRBV6-1	CASSEDRGNTEAFF	TGTGCCAGCAGTGAAGACAGGGGTAACACTGAAGCTTTCTTT
.	TRBJ1-5	.	TRBV2	CASRKETGRNQPQHF	TGTGCCAGCAGGAAGGAGACAGGTCGGAATCAGCCCCAGCATTTT
.	TRBJ2-7	.	TRBV2	CASSDIDEQYF	TGTGCCAGCAGCGATATCGACGAGCAGTACTTC
.	TRBJ1-4	.	TRBV9	CASSEGRTNEKLFF	TGTGCCAGCAGTGAAGGAAGGACTAATGAAAAACTGTTTTTT
TRBD2	TRBJ2-7	.	TRBV30	CAWRTDYREADYEQYF	TGTGCCTGGAGGACTGACTATCGGGAGGCGGACTACGAGCAGTACTTC
TRBD2	TRBJ2-3	.	TRBV18	CASSRLAEPTDTQYF	TGTGCCAGCTCACGACTAGCGGAACCCACAGATACGCAGTATTTT
TRBD2	TRBJ2-7	.	TRBV7-9	CASRPSRGEREVYEQYF	TGTGCCAGCAGGCCAAGCCGGGGAGAGCGGGAGGTCTACGAGCAGTACTTC
.	TRBJ2-1	.	TRBV7-9	CASSLEGPLPRNEQFF	TGTGCCAGCAGCTTAGAGGGTCCACTCCCGAGGAATGAGCAGTTCTTC
TRBD1	TRBJ2-5	.	TRBV6-5	CASSRDRGLGETQYF	TGTGCCAGCAGTCGAGACAGGGGGTTAGGTGAGACCCAGTACTTC
.	TRBJ2-5	.	TRBV19	CASSALQGGETQYF	TGTGCCAGTAGTGCGCTCCAGGGTGGCGAGACCCAGTACTTC
.	TRBJ2-6	once	TRBV6-1	CASSELRSGANVLTF	TGTGCCAGCAGTGAGTTGCGCTCTGGGGCCAACGTCCTGACTTTC
.	TRBJ1-5	.	TRBV10-3	CAISEKPGGYSNQPQHF	TGTGCCATCAGTGAGAAACCCGGGGGATATAGCAATCAGCCCCAGCATTTT
.	TRBJ2-7	.	TRBV10-2	CAAAGLRQGYEQYF	TGCGCCGCCGCGGGGCTTCGGCAGGGCTACGAGCAGTACTTC
.	TRBJ1-2	once	TRBV19	CASSIPREDYGYTF	TGTGCCAGTAGTATCCCCAGGGAGGACTATGGCTACACCTTC
TRBD1	TRBJ1-2	.	TRBV6-4	CASSETGTGYGYTF	TGTGCCAGCAGTGAAACCGGGACAGGATATGGCTACACCTTC
.	TRBJ2-6	.	TRBV7-8	CASSPFNRPSSGANVLTF	TGTGCCAGCAGCCCATTCAACAGGCCTAGCTCTGGGGCCAACGTCCTGACTTTC
TRBD1	TRBJ1-5	.	TRBV2	CASSVLRQGGQPQHF	TGTGCCAGCAGTGTGCTAAGACAGGGGGGTCAGCCCCAGCATTTT
TRBD2	TRBJ2-3	.	TRBV7-7	CASSLAGGFTDTQYF	TGTGCCAGCAGCCTAGCGGGAGGGTTCACAGATACGCAGTATTTT
.	TRBJ1-5	.	TRBV6-6	CASSFLGQPQHF	TGTGCCAGCAGCTTTCTTGGGCAGCCCCAGCATTTT
TRBD1	TRBJ1-4	.	TRBV5-1	CASSSEGQGQNEKLFF	TGCGCCAGCAGCTCTGAAGGACAGGGTCAAAATGAAAAACTGTTTTTT
TRBD2	TRBJ2-1	.	TRBV4-1	CASSQVILAGGPNNEQFF	TGCGCCAGCAGCCAAGTTATCCTAGCGGGAGGGCCGAACAATGAGCAGTTCTTC
.	TRBJ2-7	.	TRBV19	CASRAPQHSYEQYF	TGTGCCAGTAGGGCACCGCAGCACTCCTACGAGCAGTACTTC